This T cell receptor beta chain was sequenced in a study of shared clonotypes between healthy human individuals. On the study more broadly: Three plates each covered CD4 naive and memory; CD8 naive two, CD8 memory one.

There are 15 residues in the CDR3. V lost 5 bases and J lost 0, with 11 bases in between. Germline loops: CDR1 SGHTA, CDR2 FQGTGA. It was CD45RO-negative cells, positively selected for CCR7, that made up naive CD8 cells, with terminally differentiated effector memory CD45RA+ cells excluded. It was 200 to 250 ng DNA, 28,000 or so T cell genomes, that sorted-subset replicate PCRs used. The data were produced by immunoSEQ multiplex PCR, yet TCRdb's version contains in-frame clones alone and is incomplete. This sample carries about 820,000 clones, nearly 95% of them seen once, and the ten largest clones take under 30%.

Sequencing input: naive CD8+ T cells sorted from blood. This sequence joins TRBV7-3 and TRBJ2-1; D is ambiguous. The clonotype originates from a man younger than 45 in good health. The CDR3 bases are TGTGCCAGCAGCCCCCAGGCCCGCTCCTACAATGAGCAGTTCTTC. It specifies CASSPQARSYNEQFF.